The clone carrying this T cell receptor (beta chain) has only one observation. Its antigen is not known. This record comes from a study of radiotherapy plus CTLA-4 blockade in lung cancer. The study's findings and limits: Expansion of tumor-derived TCR clones was observed in blood after radiotherapy plus ipilimumab.

Clones were read by immunoSEQ multiplex PCR, and TCRdb kept only the in-frame ones, dropping some. The table shows about 36,000 clones, with 72% occurring only once. Looked up from germline, CDR1 is SNHLY and CDR2 is FYNNEI. The CDR3 is 13 residues long. Trimming removed 6 bases from V and 10 bases from J, with 13 bases in between. The sequencing used peripheral blood, collected from a patient treated with radiotherapy plus ipilimumab. V and J are TRBV2 and TRBJ1-6; no firm D call. This TCR was recovered from a human donor with non-small cell lung cancer who had stable disease on radiotherapy plus ipilimumab. The CDR3 nucleotides are TGTGCCAGCAGCACGACGCAGGAATCACCCCTCCACTTT. It yields the protein CASSTTQESPLHF.